Listed below are T cell receptor beta chains from one sample, sequenced in a study of T cell responses to AZD1222 COVID-19 vaccine. Using immunoSEQ multiplex PCR, the repertoire was profiled, and TCRdb retains in-frame clones only, with some absent. Here the sample spans 150,000 to 180,000 clones, about 88% being singletons. Here the sequenced sample was peripheral blood, taken on day 0 of AZD1222 vaccination. The receptors here all came from an adult in good health. The CDR3 runs from the conserved cysteine through the conserved F or W. Rows may omit the clone size; those that give it use once, few, many or a size class.

J gene: TRBJ2-1; V gene: TRBV29-1; clone size: -; CDR3 protein: CSVGGLRGRLNEQFF
J gene: TRBJ2-2; V gene: TRBV27; clone size: -; CDR3 protein: CASRLAGEWTGELFF
J gene: TRBJ1-2; V gene: TRBV5-4; clone size: -; CDR3 protein: CASSLPGLTYGGYTF
J gene: TRBJ2-1; V gene: TRBV7-9; clone size: -; CDR3 protein: CASSLSAGTYNEQFF
J gene: TRBJ1-2; V gene: TRBV28; clone size: -; CDR3 protein: CASLQGGEYDGYTF
J gene: TRBJ1-6; V gene: TRBV4-1; clone size: -; CDR3 protein: CASSQENYQGSDSPLHF
J gene: TRBJ2-2; V gene: TRBV10-3; clone size: -; CDR3 protein: CAIPLGGGRASGTGELFF
J gene: TRBJ1-1; V gene: TRBV7-9; clone size: -; CDR3 protein: CASRINTEAFF
J gene: TRBJ2-4; V gene: TRBV20-1; clone size: -; CDR3 protein: CSASAQGGIQYF
J gene: TRBJ2-7; V gene: TRBV27; clone size: -; CDR3 protein: CASSPYRDRVNEQYF
J gene: TRBJ2-5; V gene: TRBV5-8; clone size: -; CDR3 protein: CASSPGDRQETQYF
J gene: TRBJ2-7; V gene: TRBV2; clone size: -; CDR3 protein: CASSVASGRTGLLYEQYF
J gene: TRBJ2-3; V gene: TRBV7-2; clone size: -; CDR3 protein: CASSLAVGEDTQYF
J gene: TRBJ2-1; V gene: TRBV10-2; clone size: -; CDR3 protein: CASSESRVRFYNEQFF
J gene: TRBJ2-3; V gene: TRBV5-8; clone size: once; CDR3 protein: CASSLFNTQYF
J gene: TRBJ1-4; V gene: TRBV5-1; clone size: -; CDR3 protein: CASSLAGQGLEKLFF
J gene: TRBJ1-2; V gene: TRBV28; clone size: -; CDR3 protein: CASSHRGTGGIFGYTF
J gene: TRBJ2-5; V gene: TRBV5-6; clone size: -; CDR3 protein: CASSLAYSGSQETQYF
J gene: TRBJ1-2; V gene: TRBV11-2; clone size: -; CDR3 protein: CASSLDPVRARGYGYTF
J gene: TRBJ1-4; V gene: TRBV5-1; clone size: -; CDR3 protein: CASKPESGVNEKLFF
J gene: TRBJ2-3; V gene: TRBV11-2; clone size: -; CDR3 protein: CASRGGVLAGVLDTQYF
J gene: TRBJ2-5; V gene: TRBV9; clone size: -; CDR3 protein: CASSPPLGGETQYF
J gene: TRBJ1-2; V gene: TRBV5-1; clone size: -; CDR3 protein: CASSLGGSANYGYTF
J gene: TRBJ2-6; V gene: TRBV18; clone size: -; CDR3 protein: CASSPKSQGVSGANVLTF
J gene: TRBJ1-6; V gene: TRBV5-1; clone size: -; CDR3 protein: CASQSTGVYNSPLHF
J gene: TRBJ1-3; V gene: TRBV6-5; clone size: once; CDR3 protein: CASSTDRGVGNTIYF
J gene: TRBJ2-7; V gene: TRBV24-1; clone size: -; CDR3 protein: CATNPRDRAYEQYF
J gene: TRBJ2-7; V gene: TRBV6-2/TRBV6-3; clone size: -; CDR3 protein: CASSYSVGAGFEQYF
J gene: TRBJ2-7; V gene: TRBV5-5; clone size: -; CDR3 protein: CASSLAFRDYEQYF
J gene: TRBJ1-5; V gene: TRBV15; clone size: -; CDR3 protein: CATSSAGFNQPQHF
J gene: TRBJ2-4; V gene: TRBV7-6; clone size: -; CDR3 protein: CASSPLGAKNIQYF
J gene: TRBJ2-5; V gene: TRBV11-2; clone size: -; CDR3 protein: CASSSTSRGKFGGKETQYF
J gene: TRBJ1-1; V gene: TRBV6-6; clone size: -; CDR3 protein: CASSFARGDTEAFF
J gene: TRBJ1-2; V gene: TRBV14; clone size: -; CDR3 protein: CASSPGTTQLFNYGYTF
J gene: TRBJ2-5; V gene: TRBV21-1; clone size: -; CDR3 protein: CASSRTLRQETQYF
J gene: TRBJ1-4; V gene: TRBV11-2; clone size: once; CDR3 protein: CASSLDLGGPATNEKLFF
J gene: TRBJ2-1; V gene: TRBV18; clone size: -; CDR3 protein: CASSPEVSGRNEQFF
J gene: TRBJ1-5; V gene: TRBV2; clone size: few; CDR3 protein: CASQSDGGNQPQHF
J gene: TRBJ1-1; V gene: TRBV6-5; clone size: -; CDR3 protein: CASRGDRVTEAFF
J gene: TRBJ2-2; V gene: TRBV7-2; clone size: once; CDR3 protein: CASSTYARGTGELFF
J gene: TRBJ1-3; V gene: TRBV2; clone size: -; CDR3 protein: CASPRAPGSGNTIYF
J gene: TRBJ2-2; V gene: TRBV28; clone size: -; CDR3 protein: CASSLRVWVLGGELFF
J gene: TRBJ1-2; V gene: TRBV5-1; clone size: -; CDR3 protein: CARYRDSYGYTF
J gene: TRBJ2-1; V gene: TRBV10-2; clone size: -; CDR3 protein: CASSESGTSGGHLRGEQFF
J gene: TRBJ2-1; V gene: TRBV24-1; clone size: -; CDR3 protein: CATSEGLALYNEQFF
J gene: TRBJ1-2; V gene: TRBV4-1; clone size: -; CDR3 protein: CASSQDSGGSNYGYTF
J gene: TRBJ1-5; V gene: TRBV6-6; clone size: -; CDR3 protein: CASSYWGSNQPQHF
J gene: TRBJ1-2; V gene: TRBV29-1; clone size: -; CDR3 protein: CSVAGGNYGYTF
J gene: TRBJ1-2; V gene: TRBV19; clone size: -; CDR3 protein: CASRIQGAQNYGYTF
J gene: TRBJ1-1; V gene: TRBV30; clone size: -; CDR3 protein: CAWISALVTEAFF
J gene: TRBJ2-1; V gene: TRBV6-4; clone size: -; CDR3 protein: CASSRGRSGRANEQFF
J gene: TRBJ2-7; V gene: TRBV2; clone size: -; CDR3 protein: CASRGQVVTLSEQYF
J gene: TRBJ1-5; V gene: TRBV6-5; clone size: -; CDR3 protein: CASGETGWQPQHF
J gene: TRBJ2-1; V gene: TRBV5-1; clone size: -; CDR3 protein: CASSPGTSGEEQFF
J gene: TRBJ1-1; V gene: TRBV7-8; clone size: -; CDR3 protein: CASSITGMNTEAFF
J gene: TRBJ1-5; V gene: TRBV4-1; clone size: -; CDR3 protein: CASSQPSEEQGGSNQPQHF
J gene: TRBJ1-2; V gene: TRBV6-5; clone size: -; CDR3 protein: CASSPLTGLGNGYTF
J gene: TRBJ2-7; V gene: TRBV10-3; clone size: -; CDR3 protein: CAISGTGLWEGEQYF
J gene: TRBJ2-2; V gene: TRBV19; clone size: -; CDR3 protein: CASSQISGSTGELFF